This T cell receptor beta chain was identified in a study of blood T cell repertoires in COVID-19. Study details: Spain, Italy and the United States supplied samples that represented acute and convalescent COVID-19. T cells, B-cell-depleted T cells, or PBMCs supplied cDNA or gDNA.

The CDR3 sequence is 14 residues long. Unmatched junction bases numbered 7, after V lost 6 bases and J lost 4 bases. CDR1 and CDR2 (germline): SNHLY, FYNNEI. Living in about two dozen US areas, the participants were between about 18 and 100 years of age. Donors in Cohort 3 who had recovered were those with two negative PCRs, healthcare professional clearance, or resolution of their symptoms. Data came from immunoSEQ multiplex PCR; TCRdb stores just in-frame clones and leaves some out. The sample records 200,000 to 250,000 clones, about four fifths being singletons. The sequencing sample was made of PBMCs or T cells enriched from blood (not recorded which). The rearrangement joins TRBV2 to TRBJ1-1, with TRBD1 matching 8 bases. The TCR comes from a man aged 55 to 69 who had recovered from COVID-19. Here the CDR3 DNA reads TGTGCCAGCAGAAAGACAGGGGACGGCACTGAAGCTTTCTTT. This codes for CASRKTGDGTEAFF.